This paragraph covers one T cell receptor (beta chain) sequence. Its antigen remains undetermined. One base away there is no much larger clone; base qualities are not given. This specimen belongs to a study of patients and donors after allogeneic stem cell transplantation (dated by TCRdb to the early 2020s). The CDR3 contains 13 residues, cysteine and phenylalanine counted. The sequence is cut down to CDR3 DNA, 39 bases in frame from base 1. V is clipped by 1 base and J by 7 bases, and the sequence between their germline boundaries is 10 bases long. In the germline V gene (reference sequence), CDR1 corresponds to SEHNR and CDR2 to FQNEAQ. Library construction relied on RT-PCR. Sequencing instrument: NextSeq 550. TCRdb trimmed public reads at Q25 via fastp, called clones via MiXCR and kept in-frame beta chains. Identical CDR3 proteins give one entry, which carries the most common genes and DNA. This sample comprises 900,000 to 1,000,000 distinct CDR3 sequences, about a sixth of them detected only once. Together, the top ten hold 6% of the sample.

The receptor was isolated from a human donor who was either an allogeneic HSCT recipient or a stem cell or donor lymphocyte infusion donor (not recorded which). It is not recorded whose cells these are; they may come from a transplant donor. Sequenced: blood, either unsorted or a sorted T cell fraction (not recorded which). This chain is built from TRBV7-9 and TRBJ2-5; the D gene is possibly TRBD1, with 5 bases matching. The sequenced DNA: TGTGCCAGCAGCTTAGGGGCCCAGGGGACCCAGTACTTC. It encodes CASSLGAQGTQYF.